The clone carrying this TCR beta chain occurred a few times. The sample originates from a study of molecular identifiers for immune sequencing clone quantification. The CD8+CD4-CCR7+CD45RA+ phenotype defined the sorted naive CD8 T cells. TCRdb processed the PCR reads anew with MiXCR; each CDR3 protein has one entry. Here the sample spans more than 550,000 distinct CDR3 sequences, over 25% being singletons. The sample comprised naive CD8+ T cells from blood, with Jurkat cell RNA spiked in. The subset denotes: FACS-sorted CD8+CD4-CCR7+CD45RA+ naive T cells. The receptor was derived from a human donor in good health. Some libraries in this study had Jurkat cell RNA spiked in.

Here the CDR3 DNA reads TGTGCCAGCAGCTTAGCCGGGACAGGGGGGGCTAATGAAAAACTGTTTTTT. Protein product: CASSLAGTGGANEKLFF. This chain links TRBV7-2 with TRBJ1-4; 11 bases line up with TRBD1. Trimming cost V 0 bases and J 3 bases; bases outside gene matches: 3. CDR1 and CDR2 from the germline V gene are SGHTA and FQGNSA. This CDR3 is built from 17 residues.